Sequencing of this T cell receptor (beta chain) was carried out in a study of blood T cells in healthy people across ages. The second PCR ran roughly 7 to 12 cycles with a sample-barcoded 5' primer and J-beta primers. TCRdb recomputed calls from the 5' RACE reads with MiXCR, one row per CDR3 protein. The sample consists of around 800,000 distinct CDR3 sequences, about 42% of them appearing once. Trimming at V came to 4 bases and at J to 9 bases, leaving 14 bases not matched to a gene. The CDR3 loop spans 17 amino acids. Germline V lookup: CDR1 SGHRS, CDR2 YFSETQ. This clonotype was counted between two and nine times.

The rearrangement links TRBV5-1 to TRBJ1-6; 9 bases are a match to TRBD1. Material for sequencing was blood. This clonotype was obtained from a man in his 60s in good health. For the CDR3, the DNA is TGCGCCAGCAGCAAGGACACCTTACAGGGGGCCGGTTCACCCCTCCACTTT. This codes for CASSKDTLQGAGSPLHF.